These 28 T cell receptor beta chains were sequenced from one sample in a study of T cells in Graves' hyperthyroidism and ophthalmopathy. RNA transcripts provided the source from which TCR beta CDR3 regions were amplified. A first-round RT-PCR of the TCR CDR3 used the HTBI primer set. TCRdb fed the multiplex PCR reads into MiXCR, producing one record per CDR3 protein. The sample carries about 420,000 distinct CDR3 sequences, approximately 15% recorded once. The material sequenced was blood. The receptors were gathered from a woman younger than 30 with Graves' hyperthyroidism.

There are many counts of this clonotype. The rearrangement links TRBV30 to TRBJ1-2; D is undetermined. Trimming removed 2 bases from V and 4 bases from J, with 8 bases in between. CDR1 is GTSNPN and CDR2 is SVGIG in the germline V gene (reference sequence). The CDR3 has 12 residues. The CDR3 sequence: CAWSPYSYGYTF. CDR3 nucleotides: TGTGCCTGGAGTCCCTACTCCTATGGCTACACCTTC.

In this sample, this clonotype turned up a few times. The rearrangement joins TRBV2 to TRBJ2-5, with 9 bases lining up with TRBD2. This CDR3 has 14 amino acids. Looked up from germline, CDR1 is SNHLY and CDR2 is FYNNEI. V lost 10 bases and J lost 1; bases outside the gene matches: 7. The CDR3 nucleotides read TGTGCCATAGCGGGGGTGAACACCCAAGAGACCCAGTACTTC. Its translation: CAIAGVNTQETQYF.

The chain recombines TRBV4-1 with TRBJ1-6; D unresolved. This CDR3 has 17 residues. V lost 0 bases and J lost 9, with 18 bases in between. Germline V gene data show CDR1 as MGHRA and CDR2 as YSYEKL. The chain's CDR3 is CASSQEISGVGISPLHF. CDR3 bases: TGCGCCAGCAGCCAAGAGATTTCCGGGGTGGGAATTTCACCCCTCCACTTT.

The chain has TRBV6-1 and TRBJ2-1; TRBD2 matches 9 bases. CDR1 is MNHNS and CDR2 is SASEGT in the germline V gene. The CDR3 is 13 amino acids. V lost 8 bases and J lost 7; bases outside the gene matches: 6. CDR3 loop: CASLLTSGNEQFF. DNA of the CDR3: TGTGCCAGCTTACTGACTAGCGGTAATGAGCAGTTCTTC.

At least ten counts were recorded for this clonotype. An end of the junction does not agree with germline; a read error may underlie this. The chain has TRBV5-1 and TRBJ2-1; 8 bases are a match to TRBD2. Germline CDR1 is SGHRS and CDR2 is YFSETQ. The CDR3 is made up of 14 amino acids. The CDR3 reads CASTLTSDTHEQFF. CDR3 DNA sequence: TGCGCCAGCACCTTGACTAGCGATACTCATGAGCAGTTCTTC.

This clonotype was observed at least ten times. The rearrangement uses TRBV29-1 and TRBJ2-5, with TRBD2 matching 8 bases. The CDR3 is made up of 16 amino acids. CDR1 and CDR2 from the germline V gene are SQVTM and ANQGSEA. Trimming at V came to 4 bases and at J to 1 base, leaving 11 bases not matched to a gene. The CDR3 region has the DNA TGCAGCGTTGGGGGAGCAGCGGGAGTGTCCCAAGAGACCCAGTACTTC. Amino acid sequence: CSVGGAAGVSQETQYF.

CDR3 in amino acids: CASSISPSSQEQYF. CDR3 in DNA: TGTGCCAGTAGTATTAGTCCGTCTTCCCAGGAGCAGTACTTC. This chain joins TRBV19 and TRBJ2-7; D gene unclear. This CDR3 has 14 residues. Germline V gene lookup returns CDR1 LNHDA and CDR2 SQIVND (reference sequence). The germline V and J ends were trimmed by 3 bases and 7 bases, with 16 bases remaining between them.

The sample holds many counts of this clonotype. The genes are TRBV12-5 and TRBJ1-2, with D possibly being TRBD1 (5 bases). V lost 4 bases and J lost 3, with 12 bases in between. The CDR3 consists of 14 residues. Per germline, CDR1 LGHNT and CDR2 FRNRAP. The CDR3 loop reads CASGSGKGDYGYTF. As DNA, the CDR3 is TGTGCTAGTGGTTCGGGGAAAGGGGACTATGGCTACACCTTC.

This clonotype was seen repeatedly, ten times or more. The V gene is TRBV5-6, the J gene TRBJ2-7; possibly TRBD1 for D (6 bases). Trimming left V 2 bases short and J 1 base short, with 10 bases between. Germline CDR1 is SGHDT and CDR2 is YYEEEE. CDR3 length: 14 amino acids. The CDR3 loop reads CASSFVGASYEQYF. DNA of the CDR3: TGTGCCAGCAGCTTCGTGGGGGCTTCCTACGAGCAGTACTTC.

In its sample, this clonotype was seen many times. The V call is TRBV30, the J call TRBJ2-1, with 7 bases matching TRBD2. The CDR3 consists of 14 residues. The germline V gene has CDR1 GTSNPN and CDR2 SVGIG (reference sequence). With V trimmed by 4 bases and J by 1 base, 4 bases remained unmatched. CDR3 residues: CAWMGEGSYNEQFF. The CDR3 DNA sequence: TGTGCCTGGATGGGGGAGGGTTCCTACAATGAGCAGTTCTTC. The variable domain in full, completed from reference TRBV30 and TRBJ2-1, reads SQTIHQWPATLVQPVGSPLSLECTVEGTSNPNLYWYRQAAGRGLQLLFYSVGIGQISSEVPQNLSASRPQDRQFILSSKKLLLSDSGFYLCAWMGEGSYNEQFFGPGTRLTVL.

In DNA form, the CDR3 reads TGCAGTGCTAGAGATAGCGGGAGGTTCTCCTACGAGCAGTACTTC. Its protein is CSARDSGRFSYEQYF. V gene TRBV20-1 combines with J gene TRBJ2-7, with 10 bases that match TRBD2. From germline, CDR1 is DFQATT and CDR2 SNEGSKA (reference sequence). V shed 0 bases and J 0 bases; nucleotides not matched to a gene: 2. This CDR3 contains 15 residues.

This clonotype was detected many times. The chain combines TRBV2 with TRBJ2-1; D is uncertain. Per the germline V gene, CDR1 is SNHLY and CDR2 is FYNNEI. V was shortened by 2 bases and J by 4 bases, with 0 bases between the two germline ends. The CDR3 runs 11 residues. CDR3 loop: CASSEYNEQFF. In DNA, the CDR3 is TGTGCCAGCAGTGAATACAATGAGCAGTTCTTC.

This clonotype has a count of ten or more. The J gene is TRBJ2-7, the V gene TRBV6-2 or TRBV6-3, with a weak D call TRBD2 (6 bases). Trimming took off 6 bases at V and 4 bases at J, with 16 bases between the two ends. Germline V gene data show CDR1 as MNHEY and CDR2 as SVGEGT. The CDR3 is 14 amino acids. The CDR3 bases are TGTGCCAGCAGGGAGGTCGGGGGAACGTACGAGCAGTACTTC. Encoded protein: CASREVGGTYEQYF.

This clonotype was detected many times. The chain couples TRBV12-3 or TRBV12-4 to TRBJ1-5; no firm D call. Between the trimmed V and J ends, which lost 2 bases and 4 bases, there was a span of 9 bases. The CDR3 extends over 14 amino acids. CDR3 region: CASSLRRANQPQHF. CDR3 DNA sequence: TGTGCCAGCAGTTTACGTAGGGCGAATCAGCCCCAGCATTTT.

By sample share, this clonotype is medium-sized. The rearrangement uses TRBV20-1 and TRBJ2-3; D ambiguous. This CDR3 is 12 amino acids long. Germline lookup yields CDR1 DFQATT and CDR2 SNEGSKA (reference sequence). V lost 6 bases and J 6 bases, leaving 13 bases between the germline ends. The CDR3 DNA is TGCAGTGCAGCCGGGTTACGGGATACGCAGTATTTT. Amino acids: CSAAGLRDTQYF.

The rearrangement uses TRBV29-1 and TRBJ2-7; no clear D. Germline V CDR1 and CDR2: SQVTM, ANQGSEA. There are 14 residues in the CDR3. Trimming pared 5 bases from V and 0 bases from J, leaving 14 bases between. CDR3 sequence: CSVRVGKSSYEQYF. CDR3 DNA: TGCAGCGTTCGGGTAGGAAAAAGCTCCTACGAGCAGTACTTC.

This clonotype was seen at least ten times. This sequence joins TRBV6-2 or TRBV6-3 and TRBJ2-1, with 7 bases lining up with TRBD2. With V trimmed by 10 bases and J by 7 bases, 19 bases remained unmatched. The CDR3 extends over 16 amino acids. CDR1 and CDR2 from the germline V gene are MNHEY and SVGEGT. CDR3 sequence (DNA): TGTGCCACCCAAAGAGGGAGGGCGGGAAAAAGAAATGAGCAGTTCTTC. Translated, it gives CATQRGRAGKRNEQFF.

The V call is TRBV28, the J call TRBJ1-5; a possible D gene is TRBD1 (6 bases). V dropped 6 bases and J dropped 6 bases, with 27 bases sitting between them. Germline CDR1 and CDR2: MDHEN and SYDVKM. The CDR3 is 18 residues long. CDR3 loop: CASSPDVYRDAPTQPQHF. The CDR3 DNA sequence: TGTGCCAGCAGCCCCGACGTTTACAGGGACGCCCCCACTCAGCCCCAGCATTTT.

The V gene is TRBV27, the J gene TRBJ2-3, with a possible D match to TRBD2 (6 bases). V gave up 2 bases and J gave up 1 base, with 10 bases separating them. Germline loops: CDR1 MNHEY, CDR2 SMNVEV (reference sequence). The CDR3 has 15 residues. CDR3 sequence: CASSLAGPRTDTQYF. DNA of the CDR3: TGTGCCAGCAGTTTAGCGGGGCCACGCACAGATACGCAGTATTTT.

This clonotype showed up many times. This rearrangement joins TRBV4-1 to TRBJ2-1; TRBD2 aligns across 10 bases. The junction had 9 bases not matched to a gene; V was cut back by 4 bases and J by 0 bases. The germline V gene has CDR1 MGHRA and CDR2 YSYEKL. The CDR3 has 18 residues. This chain's CDR3 is CASSLGLAGVSSYNEQFF. In DNA, the CDR3 is TGCGCCAGCAGCCTGGGGCTAGCGGGGGTAAGCTCCTACAATGAGCAGTTCTTC.

This clonotype came up many times. The chain carries TRBV20-1 and TRBJ1-2, with D maybe TRBD1 (5 bases). Germline loops: CDR1 DFQATT, CDR2 SNEGSKA (reference sequence). This CDR3 contains 13 residues. V gave up 1 base and J gave up 4 bases, with 10 bases separating them. The CDR3 bases are TGCAGTGCTAGAGCGACAGAAGTCTATGGCTACACCTTC. Its translation is CSARATEVYGYTF.

Note on this clonotype: This clone may be a read error of a much larger clone one base away. The V gene is TRBV30, the J gene TRBJ2-7, with TRBD2 matching 9 bases. CDR1 is GTSNPN and CDR2 is SVGIG in the germline V gene (reference sequence). The CDR3 runs to 11 residues. The CDR3 is CAGTSSYEQCF. DNA for the CDR3: TGTGCCGGGACTAGCTCCTACGAGCAGTGCTTC.

In this sample, this clonotype turned up many times. The rearrangement links TRBV4-1 to TRBJ1-2; the match to TRBD1 covers 11 bases. Trimming removed 6 bases from V and 2 bases from J; junction bases left unmatched: 8. Per the germline V gene, CDR1 is MGHRA and CDR2 is YSYEKL. The length of the CDR3 is 16 residues. The CDR3 reads CASRSWTGGPNYGYTF. The DNA for the CDR3 is TGCGCCAGCAGGTCTTGGACAGGGGGCCCCAACTATGGCTACACCTTC.

This clonotype has more than one count but fewer than ten. V usage is TRBV13 and J usage is TRBJ2-3; no firm D call. The CDR3 spans 15 residues. The V gene lost 0 bases and the J gene lost 5 bases, with 12 bases spanning the gap. Germline loops: CDR1 PRHDT, CDR2 FYEKMQ (reference sequence). As DNA, the CDR3 is TGTGCCAGCAGCTTAGGCGGGTCGGAAGTAGATACGCAGTATTTT. Residues: CASSLGGSEVDTQYF.

The V call is TRBV6-1, the J call TRBJ1-5; D call uncertain. The V end was cut by 3 bases, the J end by 12 bases, with 15 bases between. CDR1 and CDR2 (germline): MNHNS, SASEGT. The CDR3 consists of 13 residues. In DNA, the CDR3 is TGTGCCAGCAGTGAGGGCCCTCCGGAGAGCCAGCATTTT. Translated: CASSEGPPESQHF.

This clonotype was detected ten times or more. The chain carries TRBV3-1 and TRBJ2-1, with 7 bases identical to TRBD2. The length of the CDR3 is 15 residues. Germline V gives CDR1 LGHDT, CDR2 YNNKEL (reference sequence). The junction had 7 bases not matched to a gene; V was cut back by 4 bases and J by 4 bases. This CDR3 reads CASSLMSGEYNEQFF. The CDR3 DNA is TGTGCCAGCAGCCTCATGAGCGGGGAATACAATGAGCAGTTCTTC.

This clonotype was seen a handful of times. This rearrangement joins TRBV19 to TRBJ2-5; D is unclear. The CDR3 is 13 residues long. V was cut by 5 bases and J by 0 bases, with 7 bases left in between. Germline loops: CDR1 LNHDA, CDR2 SQIVND (reference sequence). CDR3 residues: CASSSAYQETQYF. CDR3 nucleotides: TGTGCCAGTAGTTCGGCTTACCAAGAGACCCAGTACTTC.

This clonotype occurred many times. The chain carries TRBV12-5 and TRBJ2-5; 7 nucleotides agree with TRBD2. CDR3 length equals 15 residues. Germline assignment: CDR1 LGHNT and CDR2 FRNRAP. J gave up 5 bases and V 1 base, and 7 bases lay outside the gene matches. CDR3 nucleotides: TGTGCTAGTGGTTTGGGCAGCGGGGCGTGGGAGACCCAGTACTTC. Amino acids: CASGLGSGAWETQYF.